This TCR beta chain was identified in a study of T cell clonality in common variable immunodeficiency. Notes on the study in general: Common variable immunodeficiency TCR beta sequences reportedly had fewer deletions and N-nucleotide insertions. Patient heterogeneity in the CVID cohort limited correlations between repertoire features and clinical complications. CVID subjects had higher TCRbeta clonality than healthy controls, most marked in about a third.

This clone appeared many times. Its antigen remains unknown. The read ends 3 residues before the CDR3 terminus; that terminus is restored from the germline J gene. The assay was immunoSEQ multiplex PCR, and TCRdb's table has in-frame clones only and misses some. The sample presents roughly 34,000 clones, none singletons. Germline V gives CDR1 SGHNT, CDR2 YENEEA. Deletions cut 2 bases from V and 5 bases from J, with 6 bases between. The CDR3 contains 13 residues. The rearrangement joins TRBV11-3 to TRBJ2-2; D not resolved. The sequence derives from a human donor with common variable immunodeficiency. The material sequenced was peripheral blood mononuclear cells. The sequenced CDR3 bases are TGTGCCAGCAGCTTATTATCTACCGGGGAG. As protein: CASSLLSTGE. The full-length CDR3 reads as CASSLLSTGELFF.